These T cell receptor beta chains were read from a single sample in a study of CD8 T cells in ankylosing spondylitis. MiXCR was run by TCRdb on the 5' RACE reads, yielding one entry per CDR3 protein. The sample consists of around 150,000 distinct CDR3 sequences, roughly 31% of them appearing once. The sequencing input was synovial fluid, either unsorted or a sorted T cell fraction (not recorded which). These receptors came from a male donor with ankylosing spondylitis. The CDR3 runs from the conserved cysteine through the conserved F or W. The D gene is left open where the match is weak. A clone size is listed for some rows: how often the clone was seen (once, few, many), or a class if it is expanded.

TRBV27,TRBD1,few,TRBJ1-1,TGTGCCAGCAGTTTTAGGGCCCTAGGACAGGGGGAGGTTTTCTTT,CASSFRALGQGEVFF
TRBV19,-,many,TRBJ1-6,TGTGCCAGTACCCCGACGGCGACATATAATTCACCCCTCCACTTT,CASTPTATYNSPLHF
TRBV14,TRBD1,-,TRBJ1-1,TGTGCCAGCAGCCCCAGACAGGGGGCGACCACTGAAGCTTTCTTT,CASSPRQGATTEAFF
TRBV7-2,TRBD2,-,TRBJ2-5,TGTGCCAGCAGCCCCGGGGGGGAGGGACGGGAGACCCAGTACTTC,CASSPGGEGRETQYF
TRBV7-2,-,few,TRBJ2-6,TGTGCCAGCAGCCGATACCTGGACTCTGGGGCCAACGTCCTGACTTTC,CASSRYLDSGANVLTF
TRBV5-1,-,many,TRBJ2-1,TGCGCCAGCAGCTTGGATGTCGGTAGCTCCTACAATGAGCAGTTCTTC,CASSLDVGSSYNEQFF
TRBV28,-,-,TRBJ1-1,TGTGCCAGCAGTTCACCAAACACTGAAGCTTTCTTT,CASSSPNTEAFF
TRBV4-3,TRBD1,-,TRBJ1-2,TGCGCCAGCAGCCAAGATCCAGGGGGCGCGGGCAACTATGGCTACACCTTC,CASSQDPGGAGNYGYTF
TRBV19,-,few,TRBJ2-4,TGTGCCAGTAGTATCATAGGTAGTGACATTCAGTACTTC,CASSIIGSDIQYF
TRBV24-1,TRBD2,few,TRBJ2-2,TGTGCCACCAAAGCGGGAGGGCCTGGCGGGGAGCTGTTTTTT,CATKAGGPGGELFF
TRBV12-3/TRBV12-4,-,many,TRBJ2-7,TGTGCCAGCACCCAGGGGGGTAAGGGTTACGAGCAGTACTTC,CASTQGGKGYEQYF
TRBV27,-,few,TRBJ2-7,TGTGCCAGCAGTTTATCACCCTCGACCTCCTACGAGCAGTACTTC,CASSLSPSTSYEQYF
TRBV12-3/TRBV12-4,TRBD1,-,TRBJ2-3,TGTGCCAGCAGTGCGCGGACAGGGAACACAGATACGCAGTATTTT,CASSARTGNTDTQYF
TRBV27,-,few,TRBJ2-2,TGTGCCTCCCAAGAGTGGAACACCGGGGAGCTGTTTTTT,CASQEWNTGELFF
TRBV11-2,-,many,TRBJ1-3,TGTGCCAGCAGCTTATTGGCTGGAAACACCATATATTTT,CASSLLAGNTIYF
TRBV5-1,-,-,TRBJ2-1,TGCGCCAGCAGCGCCACAGCGTACAATGAGCAGTTCTTC,CASSATAYNEQFF
TRBV20-1,TRBD1,-,TRBJ2-1,TGCAGTGCTGCAGGACAGGGGGAGGGCTCCTACAATGAGCAGTTCTTC,CSAAGQGEGSYNEQFF
TRBV29-1,TRBD1,-,TRBJ2-5,TGCAGCGTTGAAAAGGGGACAGGGGGCCAAGAGACCCAGTACTTC,CSVEKGTGGQETQYF
TRBV5-6,-,many,TRBJ1-3,TGTGCCAGCAGCTGGGACCCACGCTCTGGAAACACCATATATTTT,CASSWDPRSGNTIYF
TRBV11-3,TRBD2,-,TRBJ2-1,TGTGCCAGCAGCGGGACTAGACTTGGCAATGAGCAGTTCTTC,CASSGTRLGNEQFF
TRBV29-1,TRBD1,-,TRBJ1-5,TGCAGCGTAGGACAGGGCGCGGGGCCCCAGCATTTT,CSVGQGAGPQHF
TRBV4-1,TRBD2,few,TRBJ2-7,TGCGCCAGCAGCCCAACCGGGACTAGCGGAGCCTACGAGCAGTACTTC,CASSPTGTSGAYEQYF
TRBV20-1,-,few,TRBJ2-7,TGCAGTGCTAGAGCAGTGTCCTACGAGCAGTACTTC,CSARAVSYEQYF
TRBV12-3/TRBV12-4,-,-,TRBJ2-1,TGTGCCAGCACCCGGATGGGTAATGAGCAGTTCTTC,CASTRMGNEQFF
TRBV4-1,TRBD2,-,TRBJ2-1,TGCGCCAGCAGCCAAGCTCTCAGTAGCGGGAGGGCCTCGACGGTGGATGAGCAGTTCTTC,CASSQALSSGRASTVDEQFF
TRBV27,TRBD2,many,TRBJ2-4,TGTGCCAGCAGCCGAGGGACTAGCGGGGGGGCAGAAAACATTCAGTACTTC,CASSRGTSGGAENIQYF
TRBV29-1,-,few,TRBJ2-2,TGCAGCGTTGTGTGGTTTACGGGAGTGTTCACCGGGGAGCTGTTTTTT,CSVVWFTGVFTGELFF
TRBV12-3/TRBV12-4,-,-,TRBJ1-5,TGTGCCAGCAGTTTAGGGTCAGGGTCTAGCAATCAGCCCCAGCATTTT,CASSLGSGSSNQPQHF
TRBV6-1,TRBD2,few,TRBJ2-3,TGTGCCAGCAGGACTAGCGGAAACACAGATACGCAGTATTTT,CASRTSGNTDTQYF
TRBV7-8,-,few,TRBJ1-6,TGTGCCAGCAGCTCTACCTCAAATAATTCACCCCTCCACTTT,CASSSTSNNSPLHF
TRBV24-1,TRBD1,-,TRBJ2-5,TGTGCCACCAGTGAGGGCGGGACAGGGGCTCAGGTAGAGACCCAGTACTTC,CATSEGGTGAQVETQYF
TRBV3-1,TRBD2,many,TRBJ2-1,TGTGCCAGCAGCCCCCCCAAGGGAGGAGCGCGGGAGGGCCGGAAAAATGAGCAGTTCTTC,CASSPPKGGAREGRKNEQFF
TRBV7-2,TRBD1,-,TRBJ1-5,TGTGCCAGCGAGACAGGGGGGAGCAATCAGCCCCAGCATTTT,CASETGGSNQPQHF
TRBV6-5,-,few,TRBJ1-1,TGTGCCAGCAGTTTCGCGGAAGCAAACACTGAAGCTTTCTTT,CASSFAEANTEAFF
TRBV20-1,-,-,TRBJ1-1,TGCAGTGCTCAGAGTGGTGTCGGCACTGAAGCTTTCTTT,CSAQSGVGTEAFF
TRBV27,-,-,TRBJ1-1,TGTGCCACGGTCGCGGAGATGAGTCGGGCGAACACTGAAGCTTTCTTT,CATVAEMSRANTEAFF
TRBV20-1,TRBD1,few,TRBJ1-1,TGCAGTGCTAGTCAAAGACAGGGGATGAACACTGAAGCTTTCTTT,CSASQRQGMNTEAFF
TRBV5-1,-,medium-sized,TRBJ2-3,TGCGCCAGCAGTTTGCAGTTCACAGATACGCAGTATTTT,CASSLQFTDTQYF
TRBV7-2,-,-,TRBJ2-1,TGTGCCAGCAGGGCCTTAAAGGCTGAGCAGTTCTTC,CASRALKAEQFF
TRBV4-1,-,-,TRBJ2-5,TGCGCCAGCAGCGGACGGGACCCGTGGGAAGCGACCCAGTACTTC,CASSGRDPWEATQYF
TRBV18,TRBD1,-,TRBJ1-3,TGTGCCAGCTCACCATGGGACAGAAGGTCTTCCTCTGGAAACACCATATATTTT,CASSPWDRRSSSGNTIYF
TRBV20-1,TRBD2,-,TRBJ2-3,TGCAGTGCTAGAGCTCCTAGCGGGGGGGCAGGTACGCAGTATTTT,CSARAPSGGAGTQYF
TRBV11-2,-,-,TRBJ1-6,TGTGCCAGCAGCTTAGTTCGCAGCAGAAATTCACCCCTCCACTTT,CASSLVRSRNSPLHF
TRBV11-2,-,-,TRBJ2-2,TGTGCCAGCAGCTTAGTACTTAGGTGGTTTCAGAACACCGGGGAGCTGTTTTTT,CASSLVLRWFQNTGELFF
TRBV12-3/TRBV12-4,-,-,TRBJ2-3,TGTGCCAGCAGTTTTGGGCGCACAAATACGCAGTATTTT,CASSFGRTNTQYF
TRBV29-1,-,many,TRBJ1-1,TGCAGCGTACGTGGCGGGAGCACTGAAGCTTTCTTT,CSVRGGSTEAFF
TRBV2,-,many,TRBJ1-1,TGTGCCAGCACGGCGGATCCAGACACTGAAGCTTTCTTT,CASTADPDTEAFF
TRBV7-9,-,many,TRBJ1-3,TGTGCCAGCAGCCGAGACTGGAGCTCTGGAAACACCATATATTTT,CASSRDWSSGNTIYF
TRBV5-5,-,-,TRBJ2-2,TGTGCCAGCAGTTCTCTTAGTACGGACACCGGGGAGCTGGTTTTT,CASSSLSTDTGELVF
TRBV15,-,many,TRBJ1-1,TGTGCCACCAGCAGAGATAGTAGCGGTTACACTGAAGCTTTCTTT,CATSRDSSGYTEAFF
TRBV20-1,TRBD2,many,TRBJ2-3,TGCAGTACTAGCGGGAGAGGGCAAGCAGATACGCAGTATTTT,CSTSGRGQADTQYF
TRBV12-3/TRBV12-4,TRBD2,-,TRBJ2-1,TGTGCCAGCAGTTTAGCGTCCGGCGGGGGCTACAATGAGCAGTTCTTC,CASSLASGGGYNEQFF
TRBV6-2/TRBV6-3,TRBD1,-,TRBJ1-1,TGTGCCAGCAGTTTTGGACAGGGCGCTTTCTTT,CASSFGQGAFF
TRBV28,TRBD2,many,TRBJ2-7,TGTGCCAGCAGTTTACAGGGACTAGCGGACCTGAAGCAGTACTTC,CASSLQGLADLKQYF